A single sample is the source of the 8 T cell receptor beta chains below, sequenced in a study of cytomegalovirus exposure and HLA in healthy donors (dated 2017 in TCRdb). Libraries were made using the immunoSEQ multiplex PCR assay. For the multiplex PCR, a mixture combining 60 forward primers for TCR Vbeta segments and 13 reverse primers for TCR Jbeta segments was used. TCRdb mirrors the immuneACCESS table, restricted to in-frame sequences. Some clones are absent from its copies; in checked studies, under half trace to an unresolved V gene, and the reason for the others is unknown. Recorded for this sample are roughly 110,000 clones; around 70% of them occurred a single time. About 4.2% of the sample goes to the ten largest clones. What was sequenced was PBMCs. The receptors come from a woman aged 40 to 55 in good health and CMV-seropositive.

This sequence joins TRBV7-3 and TRBJ2-1, with 11 bases aligning to TRBD2. The V gene's germline CDR1 is SGHTA and CDR2 FQGTGA. This CDR3 is 15 amino acids long. Trimming took 5 bases from V and 2 from J; bases not matched to a gene: 2. The CDR3 spells CASSLSGGAYNEQFF. In DNA, the CDR3 is TGTGCCAGCAGCCTTAGCGGGGGGGCCTACAATGAGCAGTTCTTC. The variable domain in full, with the rest retrieved from reference TRBV7-3 and TRBJ2-1, is GAGVSQTPSNKVTEKGKYVELRCDPISGHTALYWYRQSLGQGPEFLIYFQGTGAADDSGLPNDRFFAVRPEGSVSTLKIQRTERGDSAVYLCASSLSGGAYNEQFFGPGTRLTVL.

The chain uses TRBV7-9 and TRBJ2-1; D is possibly TRBD1 (6 bases). CDR1 SEHNR and CDR2 FQNEAQ come from the germline V gene (reference sequence). CDR3 size: 15 residues. Trimming left V 5 bases short and J 5 bases short, with 16 bases between. The CDR3 nucleotides are TGTGCCAGCAGCGGAGACCGGGACATAAACAATGAGCAGTTCTTC. Translating it yields CASSGDRDINNEQFF.

This clone was found a few times. The chain links TRBV9 to TRBJ2-5; D possibly corresponds to TRBD2 (6 bases). This CDR3 spans 18 amino acids. The germline gives CDR1 SGDLS, CDR2 YYNGEE. V lost 0 bases and J lost 0, with 18 bases in between. The DNA for the CDR3 is TGTGCCAGCAGCGTAGCTACTGGGGGGTCTCCTTACCAAGAGACCCAGTACTTC. Protein: CASSVATGGSPYQETQYF.

V and J are TRBV27 and TRBJ2-5; a weak D match, TRBD2 (6 bases). The ends were cut back, 5 bases at V and 4 bases at J, with 11 bases in the middle. The germline V gene encodes CDR1 MNHEY and CDR2 SMNVEV (reference sequence). The CDR3 length is 13 residues. Written as DNA, the CDR3 is TGTGCCAGCAGTGGAGGGAAGGGAGAGACCCAGTACTTC. It specifies CASSGGKGETQYF.

This chain connects TRBV4-2 to TRBJ1-2; 11 bases match TRBD1. V was clipped by 2 bases and J by 4 bases; unmatched bases: 6. Per germline, CDR1 LGHNA and CDR2 YNFKEQ. This CDR3 region has 16 residues. CDR3 DNA: TGTGCCAGCAGCCAACCCGGACAGGGGGCTTCCTATGGCTACACCTTC. Its protein is CASSQPGQGASYGYTF.

This sequence joins TRBV13 and TRBJ1-2, with a weak D call TRBD1 (6 bases). The germline CDR1 and CDR2 sequences are PRHDT and FYEKMQ (reference sequence). V dropped 5 bases and J dropped 2 bases, with 12 bases sitting between them. The CDR3 extends over 14 amino acids. CDR3 in DNA: TGTGCCAGCAGCGGGCAGGGGCGGAACTATGGCTACACCTTC. Encoded protein: CASSGQGRNYGYTF.

The chain carries TRBV19 and TRBJ1-5, with TRBD1 identical over 9 bases. This CDR3 comprises 14 residues. V was pared by 6 bases and J by 3 bases, with 3 bases of the junction left unmatched. Germline V gives CDR1 LNHDA, CDR2 SQIVND (reference sequence). The CDR3 is CASSGQGFNQPQHF. As DNA, the CDR3 is TGTGCCAGTAGCGGACAGGGGTTCAATCAGCCCCAGCATTTT. Complete variable domain (other parts from reference TRBV19 and TRBJ1-5): DGGITQSPKYLFRKEGQNVTLSCEQNLNHDAMYWYRQDPGQGLRLIYYSQIVNDFQKGDIAEGYSVSREKKESFPLTVTSAQKNPTAFYLCASSGQGFNQPQHFGDGTRLSIL.

The chain links TRBV19 to TRBJ1-1, with TRBD1 matching 9 bases. The CDR3 has 15 residues. Per germline, CDR1 LNHDA and CDR2 SQIVND (reference sequence). Losses at the gene ends were 2 bases for V and 12 bases for J; bases not matched to a gene: 13. The DNA of the CDR3 is TGTGCCAGTAGTATATCCGGAGGGACAGGGTTCGCGCCTTTCTTT. This encodes CASSISGGTGFAPFF.